The sequence of this TCR beta chain was determined in a study of T-cell memory formation after mild COVID-19. Broader study findings: Researchers report contracting CD4+ clones mostly in CM and EM, with CD8+ clones in EMRA.

TCRdb re-derived calls from the 5' RACE reads in MiXCR, one entry per CDR3 protein. The sample shows about 470,000 distinct CDR3 sequences, 20% to 25% of them seen only once. The CDR3 extends over 18 amino acids. With 2 bases removed from V and 0 bases from J, the gap between germline ends came to 14 bases. Germline CDR1 reads MNHEY; CDR2 reads SMNVEV (reference sequence). Notes on this clonotype: What it binds is not known.

This rearrangement joins TRBV27 to TRBJ2-6; tentative D call: TRBD2 (6 bases). Sequencing was carried out using PBMCs or a T cell subset sorted from them (not recorded which). This sequence was found in an adult woman who had mild COVID-19 (a few samples of this study predate the infection). Cell type and time point are not known. CDR3: CASSLLAPSYSGANVLTF. In nucleotides, the CDR3 is TGTGCCAGCAGTTTACTAGCGCCAAGCTACTCTGGGGCCAACGTCCTGACTTTC.